These T cell receptor beta chains were read from a single sample in a study of T cells after yellow fever vaccination. TCRdb passed the 5' RACE reads through MiXCR, listing each CDR3 protein once. This table holds approximately 580,000 distinct CDR3 sequences, roughly 17% found once. Sample: PBMCs, taken around 5 days after the first yellow fever vaccination. Receptors originate from a man aged 18-30 years who received the YFV17D yellow fever vaccine. Each CDR3 is given with its conserved first and last residue. Each record gives: J gene, clone size, D gene, V gene, CDR3 DNA, CDR3 protein. The D gene is left open where the match is weak. The size field is filled for only some rows; it gives once, few, many or a size class.

TRBJ1-2	NA	TRBD1	TRBV27	TGTGCCAGCAGTAAATCGGCGACAGGGACTAACTATGGCTACACCTTC	CASSKSATGTNYGYTF
TRBJ2-2	NA	NA	TRBV7-9	TGTGCCAGCAGGGTCACGGGAGCGAACACCGGGGAGCTGTTTTTT	CASRVTGANTGELFF
TRBJ2-1	many	NA	TRBV5-6	TGTGCCAGCAGCTTCGTCTCGAGGGGGGGCGACAATGAGCAGTTCTTC	CASSFVSRGGDNEQFF
TRBJ2-3	few	TRBD2	TRBV29-1	TGCAGCGTTCGACTAGCGCGCACAGATACGCAGTATTTT	CSVRLARTDTQYF
TRBJ2-1	few	TRBD2	TRBV9	TGTGCCAGCAGCGAGGAGGGTAGCGGGGGCACAAATGAGCAGTTCTTC	CASSEEGSGGTNEQFF
TRBJ1-4	NA	NA	TRBV25-1	TGTGCCAGCAGTGATTATAAGGGGGGGAATGAAAAACTGTTTTTT	CASSDYKGGNEKLFF
TRBJ1-5	few	NA	TRBV7-2	TGTGCCAGCAGTTACGGGACACCCTTTCGGTATCAGCCCCAGCATTTT	CASSYGTPFRYQPQHF
TRBJ1-1	NA	NA	TRBV7-2	TGTGCCAGCAGCCACAGGGTCATGAACACTGAAGCTTTCTTT	CASSHRVMNTEAFF
TRBJ2-1	few	TRBD2	TRBV28	TGTGCCAGCAGAAGCGGGACTAGCGGGGGGGCAGCAGGTGAGCAGTTCTTC	CASRSGTSGGAAGEQFF
TRBJ2-3	many	TRBD2	TRBV7-2	TGTGCCAGCAGCTTCTTAGCGGGGGGAAGCACAGATACGCAGTATTTT	CASSFLAGGSTDTQYF
TRBJ1-5	NA	NA	TRBV4-3	TGCGCCAGCAGCCAAGATGCAAGGGGAGGAAGCAATCAGCCCCAGCATTTT	CASSQDARGGSNQPQHF
TRBJ2-3	NA	NA	TRBV20-1	TGCAGTCATAAGCGGGGCACAGATACGCAGTATTTT	CSHKRGTDTQYF
TRBJ2-7	NA	NA	TRBV10-2	TGCGCCAGCAGTTTTTGGGGCCCCTGGGAGCAGTACTTC	CASSFWGPWEQYF
TRBJ1-1	NA	NA	TRBV7-8	TGTGCCAGCAGCCGCTCGGGGGGGGAACGAATGAACACTGAAGCTTTCTTT	CASSRSGGERMNTEAFF
TRBJ1-1	few	TRBD1	TRBV7-9	TGTGCCAGCAGCTTAGGAGGGGGCTTCACTGAAGCTTTCTTT	CASSLGGGFTEAFF
TRBJ1-2	NA	TRBD1	TRBV7-2	TGTGCCAGCAGCGCAACCGGGACAGGGGTCTATGGCTACACCTTC	CASSATGTGVYGYTF
TRBJ2-5	NA	TRBD1	TRBV12-3/TRBV12-4	TGTGCCAGCAGGGAGACAGGGGGCGAGACCCAGTACTTC	CASRETGGETQYF